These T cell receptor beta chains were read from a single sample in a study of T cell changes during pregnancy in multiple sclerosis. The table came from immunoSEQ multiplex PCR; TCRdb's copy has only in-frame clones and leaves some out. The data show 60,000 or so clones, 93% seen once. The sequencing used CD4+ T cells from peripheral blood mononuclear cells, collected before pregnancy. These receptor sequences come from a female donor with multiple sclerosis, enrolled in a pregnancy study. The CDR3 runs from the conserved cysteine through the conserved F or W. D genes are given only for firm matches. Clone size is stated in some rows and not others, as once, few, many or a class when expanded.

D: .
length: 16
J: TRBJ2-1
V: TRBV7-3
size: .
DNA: TGTGCCAGCAGCTTATTGGCGAGAGGCACCTACAATGAGCAGTTCTTC
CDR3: CASSLLARGTYNEQFF

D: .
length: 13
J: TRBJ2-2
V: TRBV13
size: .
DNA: TGTGCCAGCAGCTTATGGGGGGCCGGGGAGCTGTTTTTT
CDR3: CASSLWGAGELFF

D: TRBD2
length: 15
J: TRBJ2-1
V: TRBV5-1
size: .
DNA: TGCGCCAGCAGCGTGGGACTAGTCTCCTACAATGAGCAGTTCTTC
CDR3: CASSVGLVSYNEQFF

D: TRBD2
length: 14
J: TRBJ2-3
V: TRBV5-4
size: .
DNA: TGTGCCAGCAGCCGAGGGACTAGCCGGGATACGCAGTATTTT
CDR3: CASSRGTSRDTQYF

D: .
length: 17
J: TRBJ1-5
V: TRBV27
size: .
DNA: TGTGCCAGCAGTGAACAGGGTTACGGACTCCAGAATCAGCCCCAGCATTTT
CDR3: CASSEQGYGLQNQPQHF

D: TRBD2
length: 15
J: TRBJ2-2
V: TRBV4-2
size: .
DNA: TGTGCCAGCAGCCAAGTTAGCGGGAGCACCGGGGAGCTGTTTTTT
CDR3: CASSQVSGSTGELFF

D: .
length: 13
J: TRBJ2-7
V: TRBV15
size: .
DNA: TGTGCCACCAGCAGAGTTGGAGCATACGAGCAGTACTTC
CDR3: CATSRVGAYEQYF

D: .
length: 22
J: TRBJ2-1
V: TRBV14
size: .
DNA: TGTGCCAGCAGCCAAGAAGAAGAACAGACCCTTACACTAGCAAATGCCTACAATGAGCAGTTCTTC
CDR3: CASSQEEEQTLTLANAYNEQFF

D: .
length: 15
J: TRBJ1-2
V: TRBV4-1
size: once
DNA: TGCGCCAGCAGCCAAGAGGGCGAAGCCAGCCGTGGCTACACCTTC
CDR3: CASSQEGEASRGYTF

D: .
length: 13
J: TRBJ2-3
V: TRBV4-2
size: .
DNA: TGTGCCAGCAGCCTGGCTGGGCTGGATACGCAGTATTTT
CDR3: CASSLAGLDTQYF

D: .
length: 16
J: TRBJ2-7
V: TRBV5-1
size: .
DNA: TGCGCCAGCAGCTTCGGTTGGGGACTCATCGAGGGGGAGCAGTACTTC
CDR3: CASSFGWGLIEGEQYF

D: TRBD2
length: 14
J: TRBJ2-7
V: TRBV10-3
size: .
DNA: TGTGCCACCCGGGGGGCGGGACTAGCGGACGAGCAGTACTTC
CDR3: CATRGAGLADEQYF

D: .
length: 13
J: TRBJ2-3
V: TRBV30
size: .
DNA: TGTGCCTGGACCCAGGGATCCGAGAAATACCAGTATTTT
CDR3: CAWTQGSEKYQYF

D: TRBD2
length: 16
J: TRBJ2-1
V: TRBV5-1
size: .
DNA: TGCGCCAGCAGCTTGGCCCCAACGGGAGGGCCAGTTCAACAGTTCTTC
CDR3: CASSLAPTGGPVQQFF

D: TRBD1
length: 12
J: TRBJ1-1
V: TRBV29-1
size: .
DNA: TGCAGCGTTACAGGGGGGTTCACTGAAGCTTTCTTT
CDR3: CSVTGGFTEAFF

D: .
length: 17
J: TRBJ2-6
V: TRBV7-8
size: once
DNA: TGTGCCAGCAGCCCTTACATAGGGGGTCCCGGGGCCAACGTCCTGACTTTC
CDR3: CASSPYIGGPGANVLTF

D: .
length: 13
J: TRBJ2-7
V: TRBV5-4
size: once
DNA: TGTGCCAGCGCCGGCGGGACCTCCTACGAGCAGTACTTC
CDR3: CASAGGTSYEQYF

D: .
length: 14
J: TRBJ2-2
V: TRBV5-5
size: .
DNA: TGTGCCAGCAGCTTCTCAGGGGTTCTCGGGGAGCTGTTTTTT
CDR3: CASSFSGVLGELFF

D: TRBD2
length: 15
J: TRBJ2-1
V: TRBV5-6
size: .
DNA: TGTGCCAGCAGCTTGTTCCTAGCGGATAACAATGAGCAGTTCTTC
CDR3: CASSLFLADNNEQFF

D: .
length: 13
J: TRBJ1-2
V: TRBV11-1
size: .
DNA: TGTGCCAGCAGCTTAACAGGGTTTGATGGCTACACCTTC
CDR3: CASSLTGFDGYTF

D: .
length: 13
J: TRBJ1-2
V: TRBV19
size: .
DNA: TGTGCCAGTAGTACCGCGGACAGTTATGGCTACACCTTC
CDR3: CASSTADSYGYTF

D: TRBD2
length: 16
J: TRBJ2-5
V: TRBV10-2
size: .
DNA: TGCGCCACCGGACTAGCGGGAACAAAGTCCCAAGAGACCCAGTACTTC
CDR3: CATGLAGTKSQETQYF

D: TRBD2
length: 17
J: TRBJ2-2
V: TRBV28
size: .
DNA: TGTGCCAGCAGTGCCGCCCTAGCGGGAGTCGAGACCGGGGAGCTGTTTTTT
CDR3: CASSAALAGVETGELFF

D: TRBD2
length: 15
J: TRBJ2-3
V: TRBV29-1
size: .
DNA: TGCAGCGGGCGGGCTAGCGGGAGAAGCACAGATACGCAGTATTTT
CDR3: CSGRASGRSTDTQYF

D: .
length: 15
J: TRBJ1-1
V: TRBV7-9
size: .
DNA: TGTGCCAGCAGCTTAGCGGGCAGCCCGAACACTGAAGCTTTCTTT
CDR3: CASSLAGSPNTEAFF

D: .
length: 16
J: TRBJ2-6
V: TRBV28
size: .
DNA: TGTGCCAGCAGCCTCATTAGGGGGTCTGGGGCCAACGTCCTGACTTTC
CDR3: CASSLIRGSGANVLTF

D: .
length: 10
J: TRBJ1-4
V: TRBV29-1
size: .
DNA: TGCAGCGCCCTAGTAGGAAAACTGTTTTTT
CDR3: CSALVGKLFF

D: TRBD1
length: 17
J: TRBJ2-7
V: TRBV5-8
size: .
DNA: TGTGCCAGCAGCTACTCTCGTCCCGGGACAGGGGCCTACGAGCAGTACTTC
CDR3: CASSYSRPGTGAYEQYF

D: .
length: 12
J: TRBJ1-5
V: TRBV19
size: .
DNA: TGTGCCAGTAGTATTCAGGGTAAGCCCCAGCATTTT
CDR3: CASSIQGKPQHF

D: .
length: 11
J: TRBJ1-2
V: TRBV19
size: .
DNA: TGTGCCAGTGGATCCGGGGTTGGCTACACCTTC
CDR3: CASGSGVGYTF

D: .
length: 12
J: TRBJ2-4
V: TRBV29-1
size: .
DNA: TGCAGCGTACACGACGGGGAAAACATTCAGTACTTC
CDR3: CSVHDGENIQYF

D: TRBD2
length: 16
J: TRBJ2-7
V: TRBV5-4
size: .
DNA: TGTGCCAGCAGCTTGGCGGGGGGGGCTTATAGAACCGAGCAGTACTTC
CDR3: CASSLAGGAYRTEQYF

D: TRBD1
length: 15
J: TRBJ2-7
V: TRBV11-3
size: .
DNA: TGTGCCAGCAGCTTAGATACAGGGGGCCGCTACGAGCAGTACTTC
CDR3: CASSLDTGGRYEQYF

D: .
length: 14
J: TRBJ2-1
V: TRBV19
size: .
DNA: TGTGCCAGTAGTATCACAGGGACCCACAATGAGCAGTTCTTC
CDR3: CASSITGTHNEQFF

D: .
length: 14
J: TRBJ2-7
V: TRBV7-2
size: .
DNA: TGTGCCAGCAGCCCCCAGGTGTCCCCCTACGAGCAGTACTTC
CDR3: CASSPQVSPYEQYF

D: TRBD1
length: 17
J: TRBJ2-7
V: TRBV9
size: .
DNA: TGTGCCAGCAGCGTAGCCGGGACAGGGTCCGACGGCTACGAGCAGTACTTC
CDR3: CASSVAGTGSDGYEQYF

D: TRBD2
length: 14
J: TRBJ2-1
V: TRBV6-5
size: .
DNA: TGTGCCAGCAGTTACCTAGCGGGAGGTGATGAGCAGTTCTTC
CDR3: CASSYLAGGDEQFF

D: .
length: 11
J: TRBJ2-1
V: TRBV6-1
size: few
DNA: TGTGCCAGCGGCACAGGGAGAGGGGAGTTCTTC
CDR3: CASGTGRGEFF

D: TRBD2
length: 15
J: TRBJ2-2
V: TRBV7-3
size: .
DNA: TGTGCCAGCAGCTTAACGGGTAGCGGGGCCGGGGAGCTGTTTTTT
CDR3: CASSLTGSGAGELFF

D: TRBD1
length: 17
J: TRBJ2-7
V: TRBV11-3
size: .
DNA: TGTGCCAGCAGCTTTGATGGTCCCGGACAGGGCTCCTACGAGCAGTACTTC
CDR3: CASSFDGPGQGSYEQYF

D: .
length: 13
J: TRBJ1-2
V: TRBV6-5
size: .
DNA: TGTGCCAGCAGAAATACAGATCTGTATGGCTACACCTTC
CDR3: CASRNTDLYGYTF

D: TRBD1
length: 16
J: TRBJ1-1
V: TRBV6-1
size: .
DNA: TGTGCCAGCAGTGCAAACAGGGGGCTGGCTAAGACTGAAGCTTTCTTT
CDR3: CASSANRGLAKTEAFF

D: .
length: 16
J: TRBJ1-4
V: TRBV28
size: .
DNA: TGTGCCAGCAGTTTACTAGGCAGGGGCTTAAATGAAAAACTGTTTTTT
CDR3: CASSLLGRGLNEKLFF

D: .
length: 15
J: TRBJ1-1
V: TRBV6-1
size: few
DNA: TGTGCCAGCAGTGTCTTATTGGGGGGGGACACTGAAGCTTTCTTT
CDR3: CASSVLLGGDTEAFF

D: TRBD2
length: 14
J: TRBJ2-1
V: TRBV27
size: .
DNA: TGTGCCAGCAGTTTCTCCGCGGGAGGGCCTGAGCAGTTCTTC
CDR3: CASSFSAGGPEQFF

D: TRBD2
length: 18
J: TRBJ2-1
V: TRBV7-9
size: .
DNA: TGTGCCAGCAGCTTAGACAGGGTCCTAGCGGGAGGGTACAATGAGCAGTTCTTC
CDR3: CASSLDRVLAGGYNEQFF

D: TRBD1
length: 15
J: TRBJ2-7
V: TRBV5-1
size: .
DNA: TGCGCCAGCAGTTCCGGGACAGGGGCCCTTATCGAGCAGTACTTC
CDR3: CASSSGTGALIEQYF

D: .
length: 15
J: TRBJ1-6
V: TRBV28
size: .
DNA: TGTGCCAGCAGCCCTGGGGGGGTTCATAATTCACCCCTCCACTTT
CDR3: CASSPGGVHNSPLHF

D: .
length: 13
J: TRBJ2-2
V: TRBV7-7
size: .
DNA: TGTGCTAGCAGCTTAGTCGACACCGGGGAGCTGTTTTTT
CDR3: CASSLVDTGELFF

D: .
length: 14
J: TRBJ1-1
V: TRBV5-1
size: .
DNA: TGCGCCAGCAGCTCCGGGGGGGGGAACACTGAAGCTTTCTTT
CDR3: CASSSGGGNTEAFF

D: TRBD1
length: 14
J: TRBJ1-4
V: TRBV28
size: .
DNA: TGTGCCAGCTCCGTGGGGACAGGGGGTGAAAAACTGTTTTTT
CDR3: CASSVGTGGEKLFF

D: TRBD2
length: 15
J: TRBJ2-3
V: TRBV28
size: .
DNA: TGTGCCAGCAGGACCAGCGGGACTAGCACAGATACGCAGTATTTT
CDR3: CASRTSGTSTDTQYF

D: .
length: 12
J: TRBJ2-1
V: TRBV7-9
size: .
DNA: TGTGCCAGCAGCTTATCGACGGGGGAGCAGTTCTTC
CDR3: CASSLSTGEQFF

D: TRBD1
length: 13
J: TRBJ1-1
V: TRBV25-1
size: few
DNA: TGTGCCAGCACCGGGACAGGGAACACTGAAGCTTTCTTT
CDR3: CASTGTGNTEAFF

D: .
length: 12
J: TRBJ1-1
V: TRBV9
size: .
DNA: TGTGCCAGCAGCCAATTGACAGGACAAGCTTTCTTT
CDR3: CASSQLTGQAFF

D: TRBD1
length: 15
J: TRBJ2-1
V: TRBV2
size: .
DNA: TGTGCCAGCAAAACCAGGGACAGCTCCTACAATGAGCAGTTCTTC
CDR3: CASKTRDSSYNEQFF

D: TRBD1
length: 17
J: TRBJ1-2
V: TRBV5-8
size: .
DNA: TGTGCCAGCAGCTTACTCCTCCGGACAGGGGGCGCGGTTGGCTACACCTTC
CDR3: CASSLLLRTGGAVGYTF

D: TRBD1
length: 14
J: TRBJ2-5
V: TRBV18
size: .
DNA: TGTGCCAGCTCACCAAACAGGGGGCAGGAGACCCAGTACTTC
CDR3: CASSPNRGQETQYF